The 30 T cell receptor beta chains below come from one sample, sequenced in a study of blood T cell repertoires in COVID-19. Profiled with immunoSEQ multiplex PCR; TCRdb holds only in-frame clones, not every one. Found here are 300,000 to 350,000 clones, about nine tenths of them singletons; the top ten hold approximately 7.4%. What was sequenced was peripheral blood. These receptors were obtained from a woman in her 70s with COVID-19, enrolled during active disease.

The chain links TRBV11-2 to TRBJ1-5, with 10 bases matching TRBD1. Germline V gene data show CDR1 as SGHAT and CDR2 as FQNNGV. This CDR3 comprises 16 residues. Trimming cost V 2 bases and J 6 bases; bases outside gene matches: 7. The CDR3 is CASSLTGTGVGQPQHF. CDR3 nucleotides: TGTGCCAGCAGCTTAACTGGGACAGGGGTAGGTCAGCCCCAGCATTTT.

The CDR3 coding sequence is TGTGCCAGCAGTACAAGACAGGGTGGGAGGGAAAAACTGTTTTTT. It encodes CASSTRQGGREKLFF. The rearrangement links TRBV28 to TRBJ1-4; TRBD1 matches 7 bases. V was pared by 5 bases and J by 8 bases, with 11 bases of the junction left unmatched. Germline lookup yields CDR1 MDHEN and CDR2 SYDVKM. There are 15 residues in the CDR3.

In DNA form, the CDR3 reads TGCGCCAGCAGTGGGGGACAGCGACCTAGCACAGATACGCAGTATTTT. The encoded protein is CASSGGQRPSTDTQYF. The chain links TRBV5-1 to TRBJ2-3; 7 nucleotides line up with TRBD1. Germline CDR1 reads SGHRS; CDR2 reads YFSETQ. The J segment lost 0 bases and the V segment lost 5 bases, leaving 9 bases of the junction unmatched. The CDR3 is 16 residues long.

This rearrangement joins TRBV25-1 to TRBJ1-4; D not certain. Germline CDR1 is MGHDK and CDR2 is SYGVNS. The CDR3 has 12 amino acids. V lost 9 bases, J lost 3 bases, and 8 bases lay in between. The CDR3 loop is CASGRANEKLFF. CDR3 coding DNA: TGTGCCAGTGGGAGGGCTAATGAAAAACTGTTTTTT.

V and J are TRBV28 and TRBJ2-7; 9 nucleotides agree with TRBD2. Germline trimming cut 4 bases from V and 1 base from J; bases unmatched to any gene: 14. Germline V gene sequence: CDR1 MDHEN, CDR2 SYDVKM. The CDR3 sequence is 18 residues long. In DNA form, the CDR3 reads TGTGCCAGCAGTTCTCCCATCGATCTAGCGGGGCCTTCCTACGAGCAGTACTTC. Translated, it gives CASSSPIDLAGPSYEQYF.

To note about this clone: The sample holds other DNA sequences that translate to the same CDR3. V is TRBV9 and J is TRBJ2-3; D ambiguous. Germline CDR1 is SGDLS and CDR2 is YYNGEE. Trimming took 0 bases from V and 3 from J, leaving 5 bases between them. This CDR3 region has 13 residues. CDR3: CASSVVSTDTQYF. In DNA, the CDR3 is TGTGCCAGCAGCGTAGTGTCAACAGATACGCAGTATTTT.

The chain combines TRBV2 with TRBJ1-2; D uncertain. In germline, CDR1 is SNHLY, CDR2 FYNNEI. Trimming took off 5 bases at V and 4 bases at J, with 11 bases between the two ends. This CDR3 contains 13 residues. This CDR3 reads CASSKDTIYGYTF. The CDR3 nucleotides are TGTGCCAGCAGTAAAGACACGATCTATGGCTACACCTTC.

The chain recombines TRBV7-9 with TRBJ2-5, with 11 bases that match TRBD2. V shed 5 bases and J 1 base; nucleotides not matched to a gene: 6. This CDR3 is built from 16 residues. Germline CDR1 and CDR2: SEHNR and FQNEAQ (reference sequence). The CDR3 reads CASSPIAGGPQETQYF. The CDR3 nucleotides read TGTGCCAGCAGCCCCATAGCGGGGGGGCCCCAAGAGACCCAGTACTTC.

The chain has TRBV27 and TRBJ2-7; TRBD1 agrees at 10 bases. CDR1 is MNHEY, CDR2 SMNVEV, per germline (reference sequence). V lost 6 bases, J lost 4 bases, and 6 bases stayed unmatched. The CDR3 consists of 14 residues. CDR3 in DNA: TGTGCCAGCAGGTTCGGGGGACAGGGGTACGAGCAGTACTTC. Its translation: CASRFGGQGYEQYF.

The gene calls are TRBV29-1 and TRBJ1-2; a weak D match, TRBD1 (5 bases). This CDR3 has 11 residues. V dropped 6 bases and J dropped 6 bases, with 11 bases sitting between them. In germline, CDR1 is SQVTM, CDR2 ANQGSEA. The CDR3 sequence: CSVETGNGYTF. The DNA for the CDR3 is TGCAGCGTGGAAACAGGAAATGGCTACACCTTC.

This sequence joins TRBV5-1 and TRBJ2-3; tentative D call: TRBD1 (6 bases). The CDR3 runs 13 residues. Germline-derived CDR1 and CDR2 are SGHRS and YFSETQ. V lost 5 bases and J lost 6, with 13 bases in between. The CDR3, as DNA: TGCGCCAGCAGAACAGGGTATTTGGATACGCAGTATTTT. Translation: CASRTGYLDTQYF.

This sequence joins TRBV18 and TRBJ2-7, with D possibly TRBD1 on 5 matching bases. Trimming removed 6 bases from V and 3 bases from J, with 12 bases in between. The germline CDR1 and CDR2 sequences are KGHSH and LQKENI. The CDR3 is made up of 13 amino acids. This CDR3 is CASSPPRVYEQYF. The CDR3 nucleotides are TGTGCCAGCTCCCCCCCCAGGGTCTACGAGCAGTACTTC.

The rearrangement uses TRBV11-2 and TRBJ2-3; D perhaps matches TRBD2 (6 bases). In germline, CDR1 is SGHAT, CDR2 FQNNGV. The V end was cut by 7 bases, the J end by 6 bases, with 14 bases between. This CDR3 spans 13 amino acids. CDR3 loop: CASTQLAEDTQYF. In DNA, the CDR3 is TGTGCCAGCACCCAATTAGCGGAGGATACGCAGTATTTT.

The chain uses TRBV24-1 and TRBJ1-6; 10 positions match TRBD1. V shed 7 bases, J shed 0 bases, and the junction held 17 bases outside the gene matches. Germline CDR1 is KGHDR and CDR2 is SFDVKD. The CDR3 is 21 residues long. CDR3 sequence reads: CATSRPGQGSKRSSYNSPLHF. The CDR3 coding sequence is TGTGCCACCAGCCGACCGGGACAGGGGTCAAAACGGAGCTCCTATAATTCACCCCTCCACTTT.

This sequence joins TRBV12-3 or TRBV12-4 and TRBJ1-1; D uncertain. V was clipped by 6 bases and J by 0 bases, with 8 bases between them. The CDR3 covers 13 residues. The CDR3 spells CASRLRMNTEAFF. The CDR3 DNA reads TGTGCCAGCAGATTGCGTATGAACACTGAAGCTTTCTTT.

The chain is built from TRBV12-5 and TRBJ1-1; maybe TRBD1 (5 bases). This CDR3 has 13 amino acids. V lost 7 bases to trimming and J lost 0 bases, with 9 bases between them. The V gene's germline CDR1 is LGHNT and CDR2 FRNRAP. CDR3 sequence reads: CASADSLNTEAFF. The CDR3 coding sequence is TGTGCTAGTGCCGACAGTTTGAACACTGAAGCTTTCTTT. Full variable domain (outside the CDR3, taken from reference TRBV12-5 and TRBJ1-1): DARVTQTPRHKVTEMGQEVTMRCQPILGHNTVFWYRQTMMQGLELLAYFRNRAPLDDSGMPKDRFSAEMPDATLATLKIQPSEPRDSAVYFCASADSLNTEAFFGQGTRLTVV.

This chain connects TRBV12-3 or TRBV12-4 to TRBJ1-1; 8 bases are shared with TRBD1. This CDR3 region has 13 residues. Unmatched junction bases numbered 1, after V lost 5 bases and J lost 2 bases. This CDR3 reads CASSDRGNTEAFF. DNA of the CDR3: TGTGCCAGCAGTGACAGGGGCAACACTGAAGCTTTCTTT.

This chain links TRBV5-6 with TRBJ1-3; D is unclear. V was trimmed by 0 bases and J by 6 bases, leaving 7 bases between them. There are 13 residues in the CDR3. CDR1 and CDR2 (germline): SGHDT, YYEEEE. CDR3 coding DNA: TGTGCCAGCAGCTTGGGAGGGCCAAACACCATATATTTT. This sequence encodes CASSLGGPNTIYF.

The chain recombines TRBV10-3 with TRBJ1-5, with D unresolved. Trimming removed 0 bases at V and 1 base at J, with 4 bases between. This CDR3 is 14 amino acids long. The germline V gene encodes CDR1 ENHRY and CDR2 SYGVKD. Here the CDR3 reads CAISESSSNQPQHF. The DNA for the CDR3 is TGTGCCATCAGTGAGTCGAGCAGCAATCAGCCCCAGCATTTT.

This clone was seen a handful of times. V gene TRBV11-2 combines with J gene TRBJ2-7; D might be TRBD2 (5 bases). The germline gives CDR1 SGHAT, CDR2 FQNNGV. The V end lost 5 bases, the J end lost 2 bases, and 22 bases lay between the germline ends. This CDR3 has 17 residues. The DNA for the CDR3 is TGTGCCAGCAGCCCGACTATTTCGGTACAACAACCCTACGAGCAGTACTTC. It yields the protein CASSPTISVQQPYEQYF. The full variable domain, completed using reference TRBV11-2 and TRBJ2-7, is EAGVAQSPRYKIIEKRQSVAFWCNPISGHATLYWYQQILGQGPKLLIQFQNNGVVDDSQLPKDRFSAERLKGVDSTLKIQPAKLEDSAVYLCASSPTISVQQPYEQYFGPGTRLTVT.

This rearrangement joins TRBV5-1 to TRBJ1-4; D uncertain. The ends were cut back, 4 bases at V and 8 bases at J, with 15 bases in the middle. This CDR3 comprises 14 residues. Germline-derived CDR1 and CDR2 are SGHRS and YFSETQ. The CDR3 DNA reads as TGCGCCAGCAGCCCCGGAGGACGGACGGAAAAACTGTTTTTT. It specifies CASSPGGRTEKLFF.

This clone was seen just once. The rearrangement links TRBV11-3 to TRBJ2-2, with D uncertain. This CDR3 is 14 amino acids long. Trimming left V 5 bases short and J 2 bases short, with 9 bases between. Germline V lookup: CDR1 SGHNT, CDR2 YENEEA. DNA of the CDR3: TGTGCCAGCAGCCCCCGCTATAACACCGGGGAGCTGTTTTTT. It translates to CASSPRYNTGELFF.

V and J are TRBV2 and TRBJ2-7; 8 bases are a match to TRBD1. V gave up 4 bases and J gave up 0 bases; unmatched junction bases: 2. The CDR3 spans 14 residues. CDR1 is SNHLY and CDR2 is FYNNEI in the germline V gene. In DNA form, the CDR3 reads TGTGCCAGCAGTGGACAGGGGAGCTCCTACGAGCAGTACTTC. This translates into CASSGQGSSYEQYF.

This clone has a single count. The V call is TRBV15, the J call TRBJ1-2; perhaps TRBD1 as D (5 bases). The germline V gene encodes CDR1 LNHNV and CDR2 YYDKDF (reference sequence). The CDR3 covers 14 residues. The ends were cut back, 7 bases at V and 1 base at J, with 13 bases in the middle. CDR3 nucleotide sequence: TGTGCCACCACCCGTGGGGCAGTTAACTATGGCTACACCTTC. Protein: CATTRGAVNYGYTF.

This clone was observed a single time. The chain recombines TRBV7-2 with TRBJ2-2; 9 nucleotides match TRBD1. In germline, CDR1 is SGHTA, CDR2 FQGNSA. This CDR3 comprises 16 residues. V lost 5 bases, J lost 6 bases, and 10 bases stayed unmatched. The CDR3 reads CASSPGTGWVPGELFF. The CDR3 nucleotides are TGTGCCAGCAGCCCCGGGACAGGGTGGGTCCCCGGGGAGCTGTTTTTT.

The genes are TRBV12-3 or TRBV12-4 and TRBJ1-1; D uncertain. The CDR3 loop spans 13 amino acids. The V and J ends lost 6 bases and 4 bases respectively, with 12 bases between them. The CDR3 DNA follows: TGTGCCAGCAGCGGAGTATTCGGCACTGAAGCTTTCTTT. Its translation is CASSGVFGTEAFF.

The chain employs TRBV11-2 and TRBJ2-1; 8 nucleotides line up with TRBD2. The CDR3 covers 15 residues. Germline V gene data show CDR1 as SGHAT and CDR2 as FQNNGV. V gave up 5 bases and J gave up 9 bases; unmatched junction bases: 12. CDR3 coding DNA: TGTGCCAGCAGCCAACTAGCGGACCGCTCTTTTGAGCAGTTCTTC. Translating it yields CASSQLADRSFEQFF.

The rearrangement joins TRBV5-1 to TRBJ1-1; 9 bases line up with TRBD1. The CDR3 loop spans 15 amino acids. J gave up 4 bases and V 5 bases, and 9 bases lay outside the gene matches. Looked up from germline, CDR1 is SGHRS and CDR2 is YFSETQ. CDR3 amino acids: CASSLQGAEGTEAFF. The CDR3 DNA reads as TGCGCCAGCAGTCTACAGGGGGCGGAAGGCACTGAAGCTTTCTTT.

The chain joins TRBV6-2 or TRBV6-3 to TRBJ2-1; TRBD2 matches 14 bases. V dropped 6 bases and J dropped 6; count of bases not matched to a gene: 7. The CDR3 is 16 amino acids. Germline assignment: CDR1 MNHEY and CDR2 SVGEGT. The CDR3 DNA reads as TGTGCCAGCAGCCCCGGGACTAGCGGGGGATTCAATGAGCAGTTCTTC. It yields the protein CASSPGTSGGFNEQFF.

CDR3 in amino acids: CASSQVGFLGGVNEQFF. Written as DNA, the CDR3 is TGCGCCAGCAGCCAAGTTGGTTTTCTAGGGGGAGTCAATGAGCAGTTCTTC. The chain couples TRBV4-3 to TRBJ2-1; D perhaps matches TRBD1 (6 bases). The CDR3 loop spans 17 amino acids. Looked up from germline, CDR1 is LGHNA and CDR2 is YSLEER. V lost 1 base and J lost 6, with 19 bases in between.